The T cell receptor (beta chain) described here comes from a study of a mutant IDH1 vaccine in newly diagnosed glioma (dated by TCRdb to the early 2020s). Study-wide context: Of the 32 treated patients, approximately 60% were male and 37.5% were female, and the mean age was roughly 40 years. Before enrollment, patients had received standard therapy of radiotherapy alone, temozolomide alone, or radiochemotherapy with temozolomide; most received the combination. Six visits were used for peripheral blood collection: V03 (baseline), V05, V07, V10, V12 and V13. For exploratory analyses, longitudinal TCRB deep sequencing was carried out in roughly 23 treated patients wherever samples were available. The full study reports these points: Immune responses induced by the vaccine were seen in roughly 92% of patients across multiple MHC alleles. Pseudoprogression seemed to be unrelated to changes in the top peripheral T cell clonotypes found by TCRB sequencing. According to the authors, sample limitations meant that analyses of patient blood samples could not be reproduced. Selection of PBMC samples for TCRB deep sequencing was based on availability.

V was cut back by 5 bases and J by 1 base, leaving a gap of 12 bases between them. The CDR3 goes from the cysteine to the phenylalanine over 15 residues. Just the 45-base CDR3 DNA is kept, in frame starting at base 1. As encoded in the germline V gene, CDR1 is SGHVS while CDR2 is FQNEAQ. Preparation of the library involved the immunoSEQ multiplex PCR assay. Following the manufacturer's protocol, the hsTCRB Kit was used to amplify rearranged TCR beta chain sequences. TCRB libraries were sequenced on an Illumina MiSeq. The published analysis was carried out like this. The kit vendor's proprietary platform handled demultiplexing, trimming and gene mapping. TCRdb's version of the immuneACCESS table is confined to in-frame rearrangements and falls short of the full clone set. An unresolved V gene accounts for under half of the shortfall where checked; the remainder is of unknown origin. V, J and clone size reflect that table, while D and trimming were determined from the DNA. Recorded for this sample are some 100,000 clones; roughly four fifths of them occurred a single time. The top ten clones comprise 7% to 9% of the sample.

A note on this clone: Its antigen is unknown. The sample holds no much larger clone one base away, and base qualities are not on file.

Reading the label with the study, this specimen's time point is: baseline, week 1 (first vaccination visit). The treatment or condition label here, explained by the study, means: pre-vaccination baseline after standard-of-care therapy. Donors had newly diagnosed WHO grade 3 or 4 IDH1-mutant astrocytomas with loss of nuclear ATRX. The samples were drawn from NOA16, a multicentre, single-arm, open-label phase I trial in Germany that tested a mutant IDH1 peptide vaccine in humans for the first time. Visit V03 blood draws served as the baseline sample for immunogenicity testing. The DNeasy Blood and Tissue Kit was used to extract genomic DNA from EDTA blood for TCRB sequencing.

Source: PBMCs, taken from a glioma patient treated with radiotherapy, temozolomide or both. The chain was built from TRBV7-8 and TRBJ1-3, with no reliable assignment of the D segment. The receptor was isolated from a woman aged 45 to 65 with glioma. Here is the DNA: TGTGCCAGCAGCACTCGCGGGGAATCTGGAAACACCATATATTTT. Translated, this is CASSTRGESGNTIYF.